This T cell receptor (beta chain) stems from a study of graft-versus-host responses after intestinal transplantation. Overall study results and limits: GvH clone levels peaked in circulation, and this peak was associated with early post-transplant HvG declines.

Clones were read by immunoSEQ multiplex PCR, and TCRdb kept only the in-frame ones, dropping some. The sample has tens of thousands of clones; 85% to 95% are singletons. Details on this clone: Its antigen is unidentified.

With 3 bases removed from V and 3 bases from J, the gap between germline ends came to 15 bases. CDR3 length: 15 residues. Germline lookup yields CDR1 SGHDT and CDR2 YYEEEE. This clonotype was sampled from a human donor who was the organ donor for an intestinal transplant. The genes are TRBV5-6 and TRBJ1-2; D remains ambiguous. This material consisted of unstimulated CD8+ T cells sorted from spleen or lymph node cells, taken before transplant. CDR3 amino acids: CASSSAGGEHYGYTF. The CDR3 bases are TGTGCCAGCAGCTCTGCGGGAGGCGAGCACTATGGCTACACCTTC.